This T cell receptor beta chain comes out of a study of blood T cell repertoires in COVID-19. In the study overall: Acute and convalescent COVID-19 samples came from the United States, Italy and Spain. PBMCs, B-cell-depleted T cells, or T cells were the source of the cDNA or gDNA that made up the material.

In the original processing: How many nucleated cells were present was estimated from reference gene primer amplification. Sequencing used immunoSEQ multiplex PCR; TCRdb keeps in-frame clones, though not all of them. The DNA was the basis for D and trimming; V, J and clone size are from that table. The table lists 250,000 to 300,000 clones, 65% to 90% of them singletons. Germline lookup yields CDR1 SNHLY and CDR2 FYNNEI. The CDR3 is 15 amino acids. The V gene end was trimmed by 6 bases and the J gene end by 3 bases; junction bases not matched to a gene: 8. Input material: peripheral blood. The source of this sequence is a man aged 45 to 65 with active or convalescent COVID-19. The chain has TRBV2 and TRBJ2-7; TRBD1 matches at 10 bases. The CDR3 DNA sequence: TGTGCCAGCAGCGCAGACAGGGGGCGCTTCTACGAGCAGTACTTC. It encodes CASSADRGRFYEQYF.